This T cell receptor (beta chain) was obtained from a study of long-term antiretroviral therapy in people with HIV. It was version v3.0 of the immunoSEQ assay that was run at survey level. Assay: immunoSEQ multiplex PCR; the TCRdb copy retains only in-frame clones and omits some. The table includes 40,000 or so clones, 75% to 85% detected once. Study-wide findings and caveats: There were no data on ART adherence, viral resistance or therapy changes, a gap that limits inferences about post-ART repertoire changes.

The V end was cut by 1 base, the J end by 7 bases, with 11 bases between. The CDR3 spans 14 residues. From germline, CDR1 is LNHDA and CDR2 SQIVND (reference sequence). Concerning this clone: The antigen is undetermined.

The V call is TRBV19, the J call TRBJ1-5; D perhaps matches TRBD1 (5 bases). The TCR sequence derives from a man aged 18 to 29 with HIV. The specimen comprised unsorted PBMCs, sampled 0.3 years after starting antiretroviral therapy. The CDR3 nucleotides are TGTGCCAGTAGTATAGCGGTGAGGGACCAGCCCCAGCATTTT. Protein: CASSIAVRDQPQHF.